This note documents a single TCR beta chain sequence. This clone appeared many times. The target of this receptor is not known. It has no much larger one-base neighbor in the sample; base qualities were not kept. The sample comes from a study of Ad26.COV2.S vaccination and SARS-CoV-2 variants (dated by TCRdb to the early 2020s). Background for the entire study: Vaccine-arm donors came from COV1001, a multicentre, randomized, double-blind, placebo-controlled phase I-IIa trial of Ad26.COV2.S in healthy adults. Ad26.COV2.S was administered intramuscularly at 5 x 10^10 or 1 x 10^11 viral particles, either as a single shot or as two shots given 56 days apart. TCRbeta repertoire sequencing served as the tool for gauging how specific and how broad the SARS-CoV-2-reactive T cell receptors were following Ad26.COV2.S vaccination. The TCR-sequenced set comprised about 32 samples: around 20 Ad26.COV2.S vaccine recipients, 5 placebo recipients and 8 SARS-CoV-2 convalescent individuals. Trial participants were randomized into five groups of five, in which low-dose or high-dose Ad26.COV2.S was given once or twice, or placebo was given on both occasions. Throughout the experiments and outcome assessment, investigators stayed blinded to trial group allocation.

The treatment or condition label for this specimen denotes: roughly 19 received Ad26.COV2.S at low or high dose, single or two shots; roughly five received placebo; per-sample allocation not given. Repertoires of vaccine and placebo recipients were sequenced from samples taken on day 63 after the first injection. In Cohort 1b, around 23 adults aged 18-55 years were enrolled at a single site in Boston, USA, between 29 July and 7 August 2020. Ad26.COV2.S consisted of a replication-incompetent adenovirus type 26 vector by which a prefusion-stabilized SARS-CoV-2 spike protein from the original Wuhan strain was expressed. Results the study describes overall, beyond this receptor: Substantial breadth of spike-specific CD8+ and CD4+ T cell responses was reported after vaccination. The study was not powered to compare responses between vaccine doses or regimens. Higher spike-specific TCR breadth was observed in Ad26.COV2.S recipients than in placebo recipients (P = 0.0014). Vaccine and placebo recipients had similar non-spike TCR breadth, a finding consistent with the vaccine containing only spike. The authors noted that total T cell responses may have been underestimated by the TCR breadth and depth analyses.

The CDR3 has 15 amino acids, counting the end cysteine and phenylalanine. The retained sequence is limited to the CDR3, 45 bases, with the frame set at the first base. CDR1 and CDR2, per the germline V gene (reference sequence), are LNHDA and SQIVND. For this chain, trimming is 1 base at the V end and 4 bases at the J end, and the number of junction bases without a gene match is 5. TCRbeta CDR3 regions were sequenced with the immunoSEQ Assay. After extraction, genomic DNA underwent amplification by bias-controlled multiplex PCR, followed by high-throughput sequencing. From the authors' description of their analysis: Collapsing and filtering of sequences were performed to quantify the absolute abundance of each unique TCRbeta CDR3 region. T cell fraction was estimated by normalization of TCRbeta template counts to usable DNA, with usable DNA being measured through amplification of reference genes present in all nucleated cells. Repertoire TCRs were annotated as SARS-CoV-2-specific by exact matching of V gene, CDR3 amino acid sequence and J gene to a known reactive TCR set. The reference SARS-CoV-2 TCR set was obtained from MIRA and was filtered for enrichment in COVID-19-positive ImmuneCODE repertoires, whereby public or cross-reactive TCRs were removed. Drawing on the MIRA antigens, annotated TCRs were analysed further at the level of specific ORF or position within ORF. Depth was the summed frequency of annotated unique rearrangements, while breadth was defined as annotated unique rearrangements over total unique productive rearrangements. Group comparisons of TCR breadth used two-sided Wilcoxon rank-sum tests. TCRdb holds this immuneACCESS table with in-frame rearrangements only. Some clones are missing; in checked studies, unresolved V genes explain under half, and the rest has no known cause. That table gives V, J and clone size, and the DNA gave D and trimming. Within this sample are more than 300,000 clones, with approximately 86% of them counted one time only. The top ten hold more than 1.5% of the sample.

The sequenced sample was peripheral blood, obtained in a trial of Ad26.COV2.S vaccine versus placebo. The TCR comes from a person aged 18-65 years who received the Ad26.COV2.S COVID-19 vaccine or a placebo. The receptor chain draws on TRBV19 and TRBJ1-2; 8 central bases correspond to TRBD1. Read as DNA, the sequence is TGTGCCAGTAGTATAGGTCCAGGGGGCATCTATGGCTACACCTTC. It is translated as CASSIGPGGIYGYTF.